A single T cell receptor (beta chain) is shown here with its context. Its antigen is unidentified. In germline, CDR1 is MNHNS, CDR2 SASEGT. The CDR3 extends over 14 amino acids. V shed 6 bases, J shed 3 bases, and the junction held 5 bases outside the gene matches. These data originate in a study of T-cell memory formation after mild COVID-19. Turning to the study itself: There were largely donor-specific TCR clusters.

Study-level points and caveats: Shrinking CD4+ clones were chiefly CM and EM; CD8+ ones were chiefly EMRA. The pre-infection memory compartment contained some responding clones, suggesting cross-reactive memory joined.

The authors produced TCR alpha and TCR beta cDNA libraries with sample barcodes and UMIs by 5'RACE using constant-segment primers. TCRdb independently ran MiXCR on the 5' RACE reads; one entry per CDR3 protein. The top ten clones hold around 14% of a sample with approximately 430,000 distinct CDR3 sequences, 23% of them seen once. This chain connects TRBV6-1 to TRBJ2-7, with TRBD1 matching over 10 bases. Sequencing input: PBMCs or a T cell subset sorted from them (not recorded which). This TCR came from an adult woman who had mild COVID-19 (a few samples of this study predate the infection). Cell type and time point are not known. CDR3 region: CASSGTGAHYEQYF. CDR3 nucleotide sequence: TGTGCCAGCAGCGGGACAGGGGCCCACTACGAGCAGTACTTC.